The text below deals with one T cell receptor beta chain. TCRdb independently ran MiXCR on the 5' RACE reads; one entry per CDR3 protein. The table has over 600,000 distinct CDR3 sequences, 21% seen once. Germline V gene sequence: CDR1 KGHSH, CDR2 LQKENI. The V gene lost 8 bases and the J gene lost 3 bases, with 17 bases spanning the gap. This CDR3 comprises 14 residues. The data were obtained in a study of identical twins. These data were also reused for a study on T cells expressing NK-cell markers.

Material for sequencing was PBMCs. This receptor was identified in a woman younger than 35 in good health. The V call is TRBV18, the J call TRBJ2-7; no reliable D call. The CDR3 DNA follows: TGTGCCAGCGCCCAGGAAGGGCTCATCTACGAGCAGTACTTC. Its translation is CASAQEGLIYEQYF.